This T cell receptor beta chain derives from a study of blood T cells in healthy people across ages. Study-level results: Donor CMV infection status was unknown, possibly confounding age-related changes in expanded clonotypes.

CDR3 size: 15 residues. V was shortened by 0 bases and J by 1 base, with 12 bases between the two germline ends. CDR1 is DFQATT, CDR2 SNEGSKA, per germline (reference sequence). On this clonotype itself: The antigen remains unidentified.

The use of a sample-barcoded 5' primer and a J-beta primer mix characterized a second PCR of roughly 7 to 12 cycles. TCRdb called the 5' RACE reads again in MiXCR, with one record for every CDR3 protein. The table shows about 680,000 distinct CDR3 sequences, with around 49% occurring only once. The chain carries TRBV20-1 and TRBJ2-5; D might be TRBD2 (6 bases). Sequencing was performed on blood. The clonotype originates from a woman aged 55-69 years in good health. The CDR3 bases are TGCAGTGCTAGAGAAGCGGGCCGAGTCCAAGAGACCCAGTACTTC. Translating it yields CSAREAGRVQETQYF.